Below, one T cell receptor (beta chain) is given with its context. These data belong to a study of shared T cell receptors in the human thymus. Data came from immunoSEQ multiplex PCR; TCRdb stores just in-frame clones and leaves some out. Of about 610,000 clones listed, approximately 90% are singletons. This CDR3 has 15 amino acids. Germline loops: CDR1 SGHVS, CDR2 FNYEAQ. With 7 bases clipped from V and 6 bases from J, the junction kept 10 bases outside the gene matches. This same sample was also part of a study on human thymus T cells. Turning to that study: Blood and thymic repertoires both appeared biased in V and J gene usage. Related research has reported that thymic repertoires overlap highly among unrelated individuals.

The genes are TRBV7-6 and TRBJ2-7; 12 positions agree with TRBD1. Material: thymocytes. This clonotype originated in a boy under two years old with a congenital heart defect. The CDR3 region is CASIPGTGGIGEQYF. The CDR3 DNA follows: TGTGCCAGCATCCCGGGGACAGGGGGCATCGGCGAGCAGTACTTC.